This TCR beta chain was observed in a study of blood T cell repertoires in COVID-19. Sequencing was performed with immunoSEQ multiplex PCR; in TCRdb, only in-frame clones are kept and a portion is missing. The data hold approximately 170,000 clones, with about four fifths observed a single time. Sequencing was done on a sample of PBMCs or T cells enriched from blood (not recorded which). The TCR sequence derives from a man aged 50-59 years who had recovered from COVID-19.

CDR3 amino acids: CASTSQGAANEKLFF. Written as DNA, the CDR3 is TGTGCCAGCACCTCACAGGGGGCGGCTAATGAAAAACTGTTTTTT. The rearrangement links TRBV7-9 to TRBJ1-4, with TRBD1 identical over 9 bases. The ends lost 7 bases at V and 3 bases at J; junction bases unmatched: 6. Germline V CDR1 and CDR2: SEHNR, FQNEAQ (reference sequence). The CDR3 spans 15 residues.